This T cell receptor beta chain was captured by sequencing in a study of T-cell memory formation after mild COVID-19. Looking at the study overall: Among the donors, TCR clusters were largely specific to each donor. Study-level points and caveats: Cross-reactive memory appears to have joined, as suggested by some responding clones showing up in pre-infection memory. CD4/CD8 balance characterized clones contracting day 15 to 85, and CD4+ skew characterized later expanders.

Germline assignment: CDR1 SGHTA and CDR2 FQGNSA. CDR3 length: 18 amino acids. V gave up 2 bases and J gave up 12 bases, with 26 bases separating them. TCR alpha and TCR beta cDNA libraries carrying sample barcodes and UMIs came from 5'RACE with constant-segment primers. MiXCR, run by TCRdb on the 5' RACE reads, gives a single entry per CDR3 protein. The table has about 360,000 distinct CDR3 sequences, 13% seen once. About this clonotype itself: The target antigen is unknown.

Sequencing was performed on PBMCs or a T cell subset sorted from them (not recorded which). The chain uses TRBV7-2 and TRBJ1-6, with D possibly TRBD1 on 6 matching bases. This receptor was obtained from a man aged 18 to 30 who had mild COVID-19 (a few samples of this study predate the infection). Cell type and time point are not known. The CDR3 sequence is CASSLLFRGRKYGGPLHF. As DNA, the CDR3 is TGTGCCAGCAGCTTACTATTTCGGGGGCGAAAGTATGGCGGACCCCTCCACTTT.